A single sample is the source of the 22 T cell receptor beta chains below, sequenced in a study of blood T cell repertoires in COVID-19. Produced via immunoSEQ multiplex PCR; TCRdb's table is partial and in-frame only. The sample lists roughly 100,000 clones, 80% to 90% seen once, with over 15% in the top ten. What was sequenced was peripheral blood. Source of these receptors: a woman older than 75 with acute or convalescent COVID-19.

This chain links TRBV19 with TRBJ1-2, with D possibly TRBD1 on 6 matching bases. V was cut by 4 bases and J by 5 bases, with 11 bases left in between. The CDR3 contains 13 residues. Looked up from germline, CDR1 is LNHDA and CDR2 is SQIVND (reference sequence). CDR3 loop: CASSNTGIYGYTF. The CDR3 DNA sequence: TGTGCCAGTAGTAATACAGGGATTTATGGCTACACCTTC.

In its sample, this clone was seen a few times. V usage is TRBV5-4 and J usage is TRBJ2-1; D possibly corresponds to TRBD1 (6 bases). The length of the CDR3 is 15 residues. V lost 0 bases and J lost 9, with 16 bases in between. Germline CDR1 is SGHNT and CDR2 is YYREEE (reference sequence). CDR3 sequence (DNA): TGTGCCAGCAGCTTGGTGGGGGCCTCGGCGGGTGAGCAGTTCTTC. It translates to CASSLVGASAGEQFF. The complete variable domain, with remaining parts taken from reference TRBV5-4 and TRBJ2-1, reads ETGVTQSPTHLIKTRGQQVTLRCSSQSGHNTVSWYQQALGQGPQFIFQYYREEENGRGNFPPRFSGLQFPNYSSELNVNALELDDSALYLCASSLVGASAGEQFFGPGTRLTVL.

The gene calls are TRBV14 and TRBJ2-7, with TRBD1 identical over 7 bases. The CDR3 contains 13 residues. Germline CDR1 and CDR2: SGHDN and FVKESK. Losses at the gene ends were 6 bases for V and 2 bases for J; bases not matched to a gene: 4. CDR3 bases: TGTGCCAGCAGGCGACAGGGTGCCTACGAGCAGTACTTC. It specifies CASRRQGAYEQYF.

This chain connects TRBV9 to TRBJ2-1; 7 bases are a match to TRBD1. With 0 bases clipped from V and 9 bases from J, the junction kept 6 bases outside the gene matches. This CDR3 region has 14 residues. CDR1 and CDR2 from the germline V gene are SGDLS and YYNGEE. The CDR3 region has the DNA TGTGCCAGCAGCGTAGAGTACAGGGGCGGTGAGCAGTTCTTC. Amino acids: CASSVEYRGGEQFF.

This chain connects TRBV30 to TRBJ1-1, with D uncertain. Trimming shortened V by 2 bases and J by 0 bases, and 7 bases separated the two germline ends. CDR1 is GTSNPN and CDR2 is SVGIG in the germline V gene (reference sequence). This CDR3 region has 13 residues. The CDR3 DNA reads as TGTGCCTGGAGTTTTCTAATGAACACTGAAGCTTTCTTT. Its protein product is CAWSFLMNTEAFF.

V usage is TRBV5-6 and J usage is TRBJ2-7; the match to TRBD1 covers 8 bases. Germline V gene sequence: CDR1 SGHDT, CDR2 YYEEEE. The CDR3 has 14 residues. V lost 3 bases and J lost 4; bases outside the gene matches: 6. In nucleotides, the CDR3 is TGTGCCAGCAGCTCGGGGACAGGAAAATACGAGCAGTACTTC. Protein product: CASSSGTGKYEQYF.

The chain combines TRBV9 with TRBJ2-7, with 14 bases that match TRBD2. The ends lost 0 bases at V and 0 bases at J; junction bases unmatched: 5. This CDR3 has 18 amino acids. Germline loops: CDR1 SGDLS, CDR2 YYNGEE. CDR3 loop: CASSVGLAGGSPSYEQYF. In DNA, the CDR3 is TGTGCCAGCAGCGTAGGACTAGCGGGGGGGTCCCCCTCCTACGAGCAGTACTTC.

The CDR3 nucleotides read TGTGCCAGCAGTCAGGACAGGCCAGGCACCGGGGAGCTGTTTTTT. Its translation: CASSQDRPGTGELFF. This chain links TRBV7-2 with TRBJ2-2; 7 bases align to TRBD1. The CDR3 runs to 15 residues. The V and J ends lost 6 bases and 4 bases, in that order; junction bases with no gene match: 8. Per the germline V gene, CDR1 is SGHTA and CDR2 is FQGNSA.

The J gene is TRBJ1-2, the V gene TRBV11-2; 8 nucleotides agree with TRBD1. The CDR3 is made up of 16 amino acids. Germline V gives CDR1 SGHAT, CDR2 FQNNGV. The ends lost 3 bases at V and 0 bases at J; junction bases unmatched: 6. CDR3 sequence: CASSLRTGSPNYGYTF. The DNA for the CDR3 is TGTGCCAGCAGCTTGCGGACAGGGTCCCCTAACTATGGCTACACCTTC. Complete variable domain (other parts from reference TRBV11-2 and TRBJ1-2): EAGVAQSPRYKIIEKRQSVAFWCNPISGHATLYWYQQILGQGPKLLIQFQNNGVVDDSQLPKDRFSAERLKGVDSTLKIQPAKLEDSAVYLCASSLRTGSPNYGYTFGSGTRLTVV.

The V and J genes are TRBV12-2 and TRBJ2-3; the table's D call, TRBD2, has no DNA check behind it. TRBV12-2 has pseudogene status. The CDR3 extends over 15 amino acids. The CDR3 spells CASRLRGSRTDTQYF. The CDR3 DNA follows: TGTGCAAGTCGCTTACGGGGTTCTAGGACAGATACGCAGTATTTT.

The chain recombines TRBV11-2 with TRBJ1-4; weak D call: TRBD1 (5 bases). Germline lookup yields CDR1 SGHAT and CDR2 FQNNGV. The V gene lost 4 bases and the J gene lost 4 bases, with 13 bases spanning the gap. The CDR3 spans 15 residues. The chain's CDR3 is CASSSQGAVNEKLFF. The CDR3 DNA reads as TGTGCCAGCAGCTCCCAAGGGGCTGTTAATGAAAAACTGTTTTTT.

Regarding this clone: This CDR3 fails to terminate in the conserved phenylalanine or tryptophan, so it likely reflects a read error. It is unclear where the CDR3 begins or ends on the DNA, so no DNA is shown, and the CDR3 is as TCRdb lists it. V and J are TRBV14 and TRBJ1-1. Germline V CDR1 and CDR2: SGHDN, FVKESK. The length of the CDR3 is 10 amino acids, counting both ends. The CDR3 loop reads CASSQRPGFI.

The chain employs TRBV21-1 and TRBJ2-3; TRBD2 is the table's D call and was not checked against the DNA. TRBV21-1 has pseudogene status. The CDR3 consists of 16 residues. The CDR3 protein is CASSTTPGDYTDTQYF. For the CDR3, the DNA is TGTGCCAGCAGCACCACCCCCGGGGACTACACAGATACGCAGTATTTT.

The rearrangement uses TRBV7-3 and TRBJ2-1; no reliable D call. This CDR3 contains 16 residues. The V and J ends lost 5 bases and 2 bases respectively, with 16 bases between them. Germline lookup yields CDR1 SGHTA and CDR2 FQGTGA. CDR3 nucleotides: TGTGCCAGCAGCCCATCTTACGTAGTCGCCTACAATGAGCAGTTCTTC. Its protein is CASSPSYVVAYNEQFF.

The chain links TRBV19 to TRBJ1-5; 11 bases align to TRBD1. The CDR3 sequence is 16 residues long. V was pared by 3 bases and J by 6 bases, with 7 bases of the junction left unmatched. Germline V CDR1 and CDR2: LNHDA, SQIVND (reference sequence). The CDR3 loop reads CASSIIGQGAGQPQHF. The CDR3 DNA reads as TGTGCCAGTAGTATTATAGGACAGGGGGCGGGTCAGCCCCAGCATTTT.

This chain links TRBV2 with TRBJ2-2; possibly TRBD2 for D (7 bases). The CDR3 has 15 residues. From germline, CDR1 is SNHLY and CDR2 FYNNEI. V lost 8 bases and J 2 bases, leaving 15 bases between the germline ends. The chain's CDR3 is CASWRGGLNTGELFF. CDR3 sequence (DNA): TGTGCCAGCTGGAGGGGGGGCCTAAACACCGGGGAGCTGTTTTTT.

The chain links TRBV7-2 to TRBJ1-2; possibly TRBD1 for D (5 bases). CDR1 and CDR2 (germline): SGHTA, FQGNSA. This CDR3 is built from 15 residues. V dropped 5 bases and J dropped 2 bases, with 15 bases sitting between them. The CDR3 DNA follows: TGTGCCAGCAGCCTAAGCTGGACATCCAACTATGGCTACACCTTC. Translating it yields CASSLSWTSNYGYTF.

This chain uses TRBV27 with TRBJ2-7; tentatively, D is TRBD1 (7 bases). V lost 0 bases and J lost 7, with 16 bases in between. Germline V gene sequence: CDR1 MNHEY, CDR2 SMNVEV (reference sequence). CDR3 size: 15 residues. Written as DNA, the CDR3 is TGTGCCAGCAGTTTATCGGGGGCCAGGGGGAGGGAGCAGTACTTC. Protein sequence: CASSLSGARGREQYF.

The chain recombines TRBV7-8 with TRBJ2-7; D is perhaps TRBD1 (5 bases). V was trimmed by 2 bases and J by 4 bases, leaving 9 bases between them. Germline lookup yields CDR1 SGHVS and CDR2 FQNEAQ. The CDR3 is 13 amino acids. The chain's CDR3 is CASSLNAGYEQYF. For the CDR3, the DNA is TGTGCCAGCAGCTTAAACGCAGGGTACGAGCAGTACTTC.

This chain links TRBV2 with TRBJ2-7; the match to TRBD1 covers 7 bases. V lost 7 bases to trimming and J lost 0 bases; unmatched junction nucleotides: 9. Germline-derived CDR1 and CDR2 are SNHLY and FYNNEI. This CDR3 is 15 amino acids long. The CDR3 protein is CASTSGQLPSYEQYF. The CDR3 region has the DNA TGTGCCAGCACCTCGGGACAGTTGCCCTCCTACGAGCAGTACTTC.

Notes on this clone: Other DNA sequences from this sample encode an identical CDR3 as well. The rearrangement uses TRBV5-6 and TRBJ1-2, with D hard to call. This CDR3 is 13 amino acids long. With 0 bases removed from V and 8 bases from J, the gap between germline ends came to 11 bases. The germline CDR1 and CDR2 sequences are SGHDT and YYEEEE. This CDR3 reads CASSLGGGWGYTF. CDR3 nucleotides: TGTGCCAGCAGCTTGGGAGGTGGTTGGGGCTACACCTTC. Full variable domain (remainder filled in from reference TRBV5-6 and TRBJ1-2): DAGVTQSPTHLIKTRGQQVTLRCSPKSGHDTVSWYQQALGQGPQFIFQYYEEEERQRGNFPDRFSGHQFPNYSSELNVNALLLGDSALYLCASSLGGGWGYTFGSGTRLTVV.

The chain has TRBV10-3 and TRBJ2-2, with D possibly TRBD2 on 6 matching bases. Per germline, CDR1 ENHRY and CDR2 SYGVKD. This CDR3 is 16 amino acids long. V dropped 2 bases and J dropped 1 base, with 11 bases sitting between them. The CDR3 region is CAISEIGGWNTGELFF. DNA of the CDR3: TGTGCCATCAGTGAGATCGGGGGTTGGAACACCGGGGAGCTGTTTTTT.